The rows below give T cell receptor beta chains drawn from one sample of a study of molecular identifiers for immune sequencing clone quantification. In TCRdb, the PCR reads were re-called with MiXCR into one record per CDR3 protein. The table shows around 480,000 distinct CDR3 sequences, with 20% to 25% occurring only once. Sequencing used naive CD8+ T cells from blood, with Jurkat cell RNA spiked in. The origin of the receptors is a human donor in good health. Some libraries in this study had Jurkat cell RNA spiked in. The conserved cysteine and the conserved F or W are not part of the CDR3 here. The listing skips clone size in some rows; elsewhere it reads once, few, many or a size class.

clone size: many
V gene: TRBV5-4
CDR3 protein: ASSFASYEQY

clone size: many
V gene: TRBV3-1
CDR3 protein: ASGPTHTSLEQY

clone size: few
V gene: TRBV19
CDR3 protein: ASSLGEGNQPQH

clone size: once
V gene: TRBV20-1
CDR3 protein: SAREAKLALLTDTQY

clone size: few
V gene: TRBV4-3
CDR3 protein: ASSQKPDTQY

clone size: many
V gene: TRBV20-1
CDR3 protein: SAREDYGYT

clone size: NA
V gene: TRBV4-3
CDR3 protein: ASSQARYNEQF

clone size: many
V gene: TRBV9
CDR3 protein: ASSVGTGVRAF

clone size: NA
V gene: TRBV19
CDR3 protein: ASSIGGGQYNEQL

clone size: NA
V gene: TRBV4-3
CDR3 protein: ASSQGRGLSYEQY

clone size: many
V gene: TRBV4-3
CDR3 protein: ASSQRTIVVEAF

clone size: NA
V gene: TRBV7-9
CDR3 protein: ASSLHEVSSPLH

clone size: many
V gene: TRBV7-9
CDR3 protein: ASSLGDGNTDTQY

clone size: few
V gene: TRBV6-2/TRBV6-3
CDR3 protein: ASSRSVEQY

clone size: many
V gene: TRBV13
CDR3 protein: ASSPKGLAGGSEQY

clone size: many
V gene: TRBV27
CDR3 protein: ASSSGTSVTDTQY

clone size: many
V gene: TRBV2
CDR3 protein: ATRDRANTGELF

clone size: many
V gene: TRBV20-1
CDR3 protein: SARDESGGAGEQF

clone size: NA
V gene: TRBV20-1
CDR3 protein: SAKREFVYEQY

clone size: NA
V gene: TRBV9
CDR3 protein: ASSLSRLDHTEAF

clone size: NA
V gene: TRBV19
CDR3 protein: ASSILTGGPPGELF

clone size: NA
V gene: TRBV9
CDR3 protein: ASSVGGGVGSGAF

clone size: few
V gene: TRBV6-5
CDR3 protein: ASSYGKESYEQY

clone size: many
V gene: TRBV19
CDR3 protein: ASNQGNSPLH

clone size: many
V gene: TRBV5-5
CDR3 protein: ASSLARRNTEAF

clone size: many
V gene: TRBV7-9
CDR3 protein: ASNNQGSNTGELF

clone size: many
V gene: TRBV2
CDR3 protein: ASSEGASGYQPQH

clone size: NA
V gene: TRBV7-6
CDR3 protein: ASSLAPGGFVGNQETQY

clone size: NA
V gene: TRBV7-2
CDR3 protein: ASETLHGPTTDTQY

clone size: many
V gene: TRBV6-2/TRBV6-3
CDR3 protein: ASSAPGQGDYEQY

clone size: NA
V gene: TRBV4-3
CDR3 protein: ASQADRGVSTGANVPT

clone size: NA
V gene: TRBV19
CDR3 protein: ASSIQGYGGTGELF

clone size: NA
V gene: TRBV4-2
CDR3 protein: ASSQALSSGGTYEQY

clone size: NA
V gene: TRBV9
CDR3 protein: ASSSAPGIFLYNEQF

clone size: NA
V gene: TRBV7-6
CDR3 protein: ASSLPTGLAGEGELTDTQY

clone size: many
V gene: TRBV20-1
CDR3 protein: SGPDTMNTEVF

clone size: NA
V gene: TRBV6-5
CDR3 protein: ASSYSLAGEQC

clone size: few
V gene: TRBV2
CDR3 protein: ASGPGPNTGELF

clone size: many
V gene: TRBV20-1
CDR3 protein: SARDPGQGENIQY

clone size: few
V gene: TRBV27
CDR3 protein: ASSSTAGAYEQY